Each of the 16 T cell receptor beta chains below was sequenced from the same sample in a study of siplizumab effects on memory and regulatory T cells (dated by TCRdb to the late 2010s). Receptor libraries were prepared by the immunoSEQ multiplex PCR assay. The table was pulled from immuneACCESS by TCRdb, which kept in-frame rearrangements only. Such tables lose some clones; where checked, under half of the loss comes from unresolved V genes, and the rest has no known cause. The sample includes about 100,000 clones, with more than 90% observed a single time. Clones ranked in the top ten supply 0.14% to 0.15% of the sample. Sequenced: CD4+ T cells sorted from blood. The receptor source for this set is a human donor in good health.

The gene calls are TRBV28 and TRBJ1-2, with D tentatively TRBD1 (5 bases). The CDR3 spans 12 residues. Trimming took off 6 bases at V and 7 bases at J, with 12 bases between the two ends. Germline CDR1 and CDR2: MDHEN and SYDVKM. CDR3 sequence reads: CASSPGGGGYTF. For the CDR3, the DNA is TGTGCCAGCAGCCCGGGGGGGGGTGGCTACACCTTC.

This chain connects TRBV7-2 to TRBJ2-3, with D hard to call. With 3 bases removed from V and 1 base from J, the gap between germline ends came to 8 bases. The CDR3 extends over 14 amino acids. The germline V gene has CDR1 SGHTA and CDR2 FQGNSA. CDR3 coding DNA: TGTGCCAGCAGCTTTGGGCTAGGCACAGATACGCAGTATTTT. Translated, it gives CASSFGLGTDTQYF.

In this sample, this clone turned up a few times. The rearrangement joins TRBV10-1 to TRBJ1-2; 7 bases map to TRBD1. With 1 base clipped from V and 4 bases from J, the junction kept 3 bases outside the gene matches. The CDR3 runs 14 residues. Germline assignment: CDR1 WNHNN and CDR2 SYGVQD (reference sequence). CDR3 sequence: CASSEFRDSYGYTF. Here the CDR3 DNA reads TGCGCCAGCAGTGAGTTCCGGGACAGCTATGGCTACACCTTC.

This chain links TRBV4-1 with TRBJ1-2; 7 bases line up with TRBD1. V dropped 3 bases and J dropped 8; count of bases not matched to a gene: 3. This CDR3 has 12 residues. The germline CDR1 and CDR2 sequences are MGHRA and YSYEKL. CDR3 residues: CASSQTGLGYTF. For the CDR3, the DNA is TGCGCCAGCAGCCAGACAGGGTTGGGCTACACCTTC.

The chain combines TRBV4-1 with TRBJ2-3, with D maybe TRBD2 (8 bases). Trimming left V 0 bases short and J 3 bases short, with 19 bases between. Looked up from germline, CDR1 is MGHRA and CDR2 is YSYEKL. The CDR3 is 18 amino acids. DNA for the CDR3: TGCGCCAGCAGCCAAGAGCGGGGGGCAGGGGGTAGTACAGATACGCAGTATTTT. It encodes CASSQERGAGGSTDTQYF.

The chain couples TRBV30 to TRBJ1-3; TRBD1 might be the D (5 bases). V was pared by 2 bases and J by 0 bases, with 14 bases between. This CDR3 region has 16 residues. Germline V lookup: CDR1 GTSNPN, CDR2 SVGIG (reference sequence). The CDR3 loop is CAWSLGALSSGNTIYF. CDR3 coding DNA: TGTGCCTGGAGTCTAGGGGCCCTAAGCTCTGGAAACACCATATATTTT. The variable domain in full, completed from reference TRBV30 and TRBJ1-3, reads SQTIHQWPATLVQPVGSPLSLECTVEGTSNPNLYWYRQAAGRGLQLLFYSVGIGQISSEVPQNLSASRPQDRQFILSSKKLLLSDSGFYLCAWSLGALSSGNTIYFGEGSWLTVV.

The CDR3 DNA sequence: TGTGCCAGCAGCCCCGGCGGGCGGGGGGTCTACAATGAGCAGTTCTTC. Its translation: CASSPGGRGVYNEQFF. The V gene is TRBV11-2, the J gene TRBJ2-1; 8 positions match TRBD2. CDR3 length equals 16 residues. With 5 bases clipped from V and 3 bases from J, the junction kept 9 bases outside the gene matches. The germline V gene has CDR1 SGHAT and CDR2 FQNNGV.

The chain employs TRBV13 and TRBJ2-3, with no clear D. The CDR3 runs 13 residues. V was pared by 0 bases and J by 4 bases, with 5 bases between. Germline V gene data show CDR1 as PRHDT and CDR2 as FYEKMQ (reference sequence). CDR3 sequence: CASSLGPADTQYF. As DNA, the CDR3 is TGTGCCAGCAGCTTAGGCCCCGCAGATACGCAGTATTTT.

This clone was picked up a small number of times. The chain has TRBV30 and TRBJ1-4; D is undetermined. Germline V gene lookup returns CDR1 GTSNPN and CDR2 SVGIG (reference sequence). This CDR3 contains 13 residues. Trimming stripped 2 bases from V and 5 bases from J, with 9 bases between. The CDR3 bases are TGTGCCTGGAGTTGGTCGGGGAATGAAAAACTGTTTTTT. It yields the protein CAWSWSGNEKLFF.

This sequence joins TRBV7-9 and TRBJ2-3; D is perhaps TRBD2 (5 bases). In germline, CDR1 is SEHNR, CDR2 FQNEAQ (reference sequence). V dropped 3 bases and J dropped 6 bases, with 19 bases sitting between them. The CDR3 consists of 16 residues. Written as DNA, the CDR3 is TGTGCCAGCAGCTTCCACGGGGATTTTTCCCCGGATACGCAGTATTTT. Protein: CASSFHGDFSPDTQYF.

This clone was recorded once. The V call is TRBV5-6, the J call TRBJ2-3; a possible D gene is TRBD2 (6 bases). CDR1 and CDR2 from the germline V gene are SGHDT and YYEEEE. The CDR3 totals 14 residues. Trimming removed 4 bases from V and 14 bases from J, with 23 bases in between. CDR3 DNA sequence: TGTGCCAGCAGCCCGCCTGGGGGTGGGGAGGTCGGGTATTTT. It is translated as CASSPPGGGEVGYF.

This clone came up once. This chain uses TRBV30 with TRBJ1-1; 10 bases fit TRBD1. After removal of 8 bases from V and 4 bases from J, the junction contained 7 bases not matched to a gene. Germline-derived CDR1 and CDR2 are GTSNPN and SVGIG (reference sequence). The CDR3 is made up of 13 amino acids. The chain's CDR3 is CAADRGKGTEAFF. CDR3 in DNA: TGTGCCGCGGACAGGGGGAAGGGCACTGAAGCTTTCTTT.

This clone has a single count. V gene TRBV15 combines with J gene TRBJ2-7; TRBD1 is a possible D gene (6 bases). Germline CDR1 reads LNHNV; CDR2 reads YYDKDF (reference sequence). The CDR3 is made up of 17 amino acids. Trimming stripped 0 bases from V and 1 base from J, with 16 bases between. The CDR3 DNA is TGTGCCACCAGCAGAGAGTATTCAGGGGCAGGGTCCTACGAGCAGTACTTC. It translates to CATSREYSGAGSYEQYF.

The J gene is TRBJ2-3, the V gene TRBV6-1; no firm D call. The CDR3 covers 15 residues. Trimming pared 2 bases from V and 1 base from J, leaving 10 bases between. The germline V gene encodes CDR1 MNHNS and CDR2 SASEGT. CDR3 region: CASSEIRGGTDTQYF. DNA of the CDR3: TGTGCCAGCAGTGAAATCCGCGGTGGCACAGATACGCAGTATTTT.

In DNA form, the CDR3 reads TGTGCCAGCAGCTTATCCCCCAATCAGCCCCAGCATTTT. The encoded protein is CASSLSPNQPQHF. The V call is TRBV5-5, the J call TRBJ1-5; D is ambiguous. The CDR3 contains 13 residues. Germline V gene lookup returns CDR1 SGHKS and CDR2 YYEKEE (reference sequence). The V and J ends lost 2 bases and 3 bases respectively, with 6 bases between them. Supplemented by reference TRBV5-5 and TRBJ1-5, the full variable domain reads DAGVTQSPTHLIKTRGQQVTLRCSPISGHKSVSWYQQVLGQGPQFIFQYYEKEERGRGNFPDRFSARQFPNYSSELNVNALLLGDSALYLCASSLSPNQPQHFGDGTRLSIL.

The genes are TRBV30 and TRBJ1-2; D call uncertain. Trimming left V 3 bases short and J 1 base short, with 9 bases between. CDR3 size: 13 residues. Germline values: CDR1 GTSNPN, CDR2 SVGIG (reference sequence). This CDR3 reads CAWSRDFNYGYTF. CDR3 nucleotides: TGTGCCTGGAGCCGGGATTTTAACTATGGCTACACCTTC.